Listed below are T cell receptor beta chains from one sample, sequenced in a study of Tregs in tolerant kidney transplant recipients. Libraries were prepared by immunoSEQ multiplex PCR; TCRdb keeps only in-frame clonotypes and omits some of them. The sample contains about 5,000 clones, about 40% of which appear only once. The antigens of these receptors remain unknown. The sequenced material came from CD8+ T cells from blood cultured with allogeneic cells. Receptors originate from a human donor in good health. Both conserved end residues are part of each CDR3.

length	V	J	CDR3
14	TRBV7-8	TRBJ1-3	CASSEQGSGNTIYF
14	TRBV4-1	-	CASSQPVGGREQYF
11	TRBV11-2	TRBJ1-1	CASSLFTEAFF
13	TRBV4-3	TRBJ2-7	CASSPPRVDEQYF
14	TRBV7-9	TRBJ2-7	CASSPRDRVYEQYF
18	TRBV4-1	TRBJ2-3	CASSHGLAGGGGSDTQYF
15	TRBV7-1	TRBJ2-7	CASSTDWGYSYEQYF
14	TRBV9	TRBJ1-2	CASSVDTGLYGYTF
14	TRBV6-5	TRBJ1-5	CASSFLSGGQPQHF
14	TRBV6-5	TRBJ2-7	CASSYPNPDYEQYF
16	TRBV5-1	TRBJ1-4	CASSLYRGPFGEKLFF
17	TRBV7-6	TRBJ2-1	CASSIGTSGSSYNEQFF
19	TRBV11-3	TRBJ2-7	CASSGTRIDWSTKPYEQYF
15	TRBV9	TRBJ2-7	CASSQEWTGTYEQYF
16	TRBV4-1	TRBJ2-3	CASSQPLGGPTDTQYF
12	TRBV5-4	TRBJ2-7	CASSEGHYEQYF
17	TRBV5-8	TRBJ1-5	CASSPGQSRRLGQPQHF
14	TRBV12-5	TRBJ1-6	CASGNNPGQWPLHF